The T cell receptor beta chain described here comes from a study of beta chain features in type 1 diabetes. General study points: Possible PCR preference for shorter templates applied equally to patients and controls. Shorter TCRB CDR3s, moderately but significantly so, marked every one of the four CD4+ subsets in Type 1 diabetes patients. Cells expressing TCR highly could be over-represented by cDNA sequencing.

With respect to this clone: Its antigen is currently unknown.

This CDR3 comprises 14 residues. Germline V gene data show CDR1 as MGHDK and CDR2 as SYGVNS. The V end lost 2 bases, the J end lost 3 bases, and 9 bases lay between the germline ends. The isolated RNA, all of it, was reverse transcribed, so expressed TCRB transcripts were what got sequenced. The protocol was immunoSEQ multiplex PCR, while the TCRdb copy is restricted to in-frame clones and leaves out a portion. The table lists roughly 160,000 clones, about 8.1% of them singletons. This chain joins TRBV25-1 and TRBJ2-3; D ambiguous. The sequence was collected from a woman aged 18-29 years with type 1 diabetes. Sequences were obtained from central memory CD4+ T cells from blood. The CDR3 nucleotides read TGTGCCAGCAGTGAAAATAGCTGGACAGATACGCAGTATTTT. Residues: CASSENSWTDTQYF.